The TCR beta chain under discussion was sequenced for a study of PD-L1 blockade in urothelial cancer (dated by TCRdb to the late 2010s). Background for the entire study: All patients started therapy in about 2014 and received atezolizumab 1,200 mg intravenously every 3 weeks. About 90% of the roughly 29 patients were identified as males with urothelial cancer of bladder origin, and a prior smoking history was reported by 18 of 29 patients. An ECOG performance status of 0 or 1 was recorded for the patients, and 0 to 3 prior chemotherapy regimens had been received by the patients. Blood samples were analyzed 3 weeks after the start of treatment (second dose) and 6 weeks after the start of treatment. Blood samples gave a median of about 150,000 T cells and 77,000 or so unique TCRs, with a median clonality of around 0.074. An exploratory multi-omic analysis was conducted of the somatic, immune and clinical correlates of response to PD-L1 blockade with atezolizumab in urothelial cancer. Pretreatment tumor samples and matched peripheral blood, collected serially before and after atezolizumab treatment, underwent TCR sequencing. Progression-free survival longer than 6 months counted as durable clinical benefit, and TCR features were additionally tested against both progression-free and overall survival. In the same patients, whole exome sequencing and RNA sequencing of pretreatment tumors were performed in addition to TCR sequencing. Durable clinical benefit was achieved by nine patients and was not achieved by 20 patients. Pretreatment blood TCR-seq was available for about 30 patients, at least one posttreatment blood collection was obtained for 25 or so patients, and tumor TCR-seq was available for 25 or so patients.

A total of under 30 patients with locally advanced or metastatic urothelial carcinoma, treated at Memorial Sloan Kettering on a trial protocol, made up the cohort. Peripheral blood mononuclear cells were collected pretreatment and during treatment, with between 1 and 8 total time points per patient. The Qiagen DNeasy Blood extraction kit was used to purify genomic DNA from total PBMCs and tumor samples. PBMCs were collected pretreatment and during treatment and were isolated and stored as previously described. For this clone: Its binding antigen is unknown. No base qualities exist here, and no much larger clone lies one base off it.

Study-wide conclusions, independent of this receptor: Among patients with durable benefit, tumor-associated TCR clones showed greater expansion in peripheral blood 3 weeks after treatment started (n ≈ 21, p = 0.022). Because of the small sample size (n ≈ 27) and the many exploratory analyses performed, the results are intended to be regarded as hypothesis-generating. Improved progression-free and overall survival was found to be associated with pretreatment peripheral blood TCR clonality below the median.

Spanning cysteine to phenylalanine, the CDR3 consists of 14 amino acids. The DNA shown is the 42-base CDR3, in frame from base 1. V lost 8 bases and J lost 4 bases, and the count of bases not matched to a germline gene is 4. The germline V gene encodes CDR1 MRHNA and CDR2 SNTAGT. To estimate absolute template abundance from read counts, synthetic TCR analog templates were spiked into each PCR. The immunoSEQ assay used bias-controlled V and J gene primers to amplify TCRbeta CDR3 regions from genomic DNA. Rearranged TCRbeta segments were sequenced at approximately 20X coverage. Under the source paper's analysis protocol: Sequencing errors were corrected by clustering, and CDR3s were annotated against IMGT so that V, D and J genes could be assigned. Downstream analyses used only productive TCRbeta rearrangements and left out out-of-frame or stop-codon sequences. To compute clonality, Shannon entropy was normalized by the log of the number of unique productive sequences and then subtracted from one. Clones differing between time points or between blood and tumor were identified using Fisher's exact test with Benjamini-Hochberg correction, with an adjusted p below 0.01 applied as the threshold. TCRdb obtained this table from immuneACCESS and retained in-frame rearrangements with V and J assigned. These tables miss some clones; where compared with another copy, unresolved V genes account for less than half of the shortfall, and the remainder is unexplained. V and J calls plus clone size are reproduced from that table; the DNA served to infer D and trimming. The sample table holds more than 30,000 clones, of which approximately 87% were seen once. In total, the top ten clones hold approximately 4% of the sample.

The chain is encoded by TRBV6-4 joined to TRBJ2-3; the central 12 bases match TRBD2. Sample: PBMCs, taken around atezolizumab (anti-PD-L1) treatment. The origin of this receptor is a man aged 50-59 years with urothelial cancer. In nucleotide form, the sequence is TGTGCCAGCCGGACTAGCGGGAATGCAGATACGCAGTATTTT. Protein translation: CASRTSGNADTQYF.